This T cell receptor (beta chain) was profiled in a study of blood T cell repertoires in COVID-19. The germline V gene encodes CDR1 ENHRY and CDR2 SYGVKD. This CDR3 has 15 residues. With 4 bases clipped from V and 3 bases from J, the junction kept 7 bases outside the gene matches. Repertoires were generated with immunoSEQ multiplex PCR, while TCRdb's copy carries only in-frame clones and drops some. Found here are fewer than 700,000 clones, roughly 89% of them singletons; the top ten hold 7.8%. Seattle patients were enrolled during active infection and followed longitudinally. This clone appeared a single time.

The chain recombines TRBV10-3 with TRBJ2-3, with 7 bases that match TRBD2. The TCR was taken from a woman in her forties or fifties with COVID-19, enrolled during active disease. The material sequenced was peripheral blood. The CDR3 protein is CAISGRGDSTDTQYF. Here the CDR3 DNA reads TGTGCCATCAGTGGACGGGGGGATAGTACAGATACGCAGTATTTT.